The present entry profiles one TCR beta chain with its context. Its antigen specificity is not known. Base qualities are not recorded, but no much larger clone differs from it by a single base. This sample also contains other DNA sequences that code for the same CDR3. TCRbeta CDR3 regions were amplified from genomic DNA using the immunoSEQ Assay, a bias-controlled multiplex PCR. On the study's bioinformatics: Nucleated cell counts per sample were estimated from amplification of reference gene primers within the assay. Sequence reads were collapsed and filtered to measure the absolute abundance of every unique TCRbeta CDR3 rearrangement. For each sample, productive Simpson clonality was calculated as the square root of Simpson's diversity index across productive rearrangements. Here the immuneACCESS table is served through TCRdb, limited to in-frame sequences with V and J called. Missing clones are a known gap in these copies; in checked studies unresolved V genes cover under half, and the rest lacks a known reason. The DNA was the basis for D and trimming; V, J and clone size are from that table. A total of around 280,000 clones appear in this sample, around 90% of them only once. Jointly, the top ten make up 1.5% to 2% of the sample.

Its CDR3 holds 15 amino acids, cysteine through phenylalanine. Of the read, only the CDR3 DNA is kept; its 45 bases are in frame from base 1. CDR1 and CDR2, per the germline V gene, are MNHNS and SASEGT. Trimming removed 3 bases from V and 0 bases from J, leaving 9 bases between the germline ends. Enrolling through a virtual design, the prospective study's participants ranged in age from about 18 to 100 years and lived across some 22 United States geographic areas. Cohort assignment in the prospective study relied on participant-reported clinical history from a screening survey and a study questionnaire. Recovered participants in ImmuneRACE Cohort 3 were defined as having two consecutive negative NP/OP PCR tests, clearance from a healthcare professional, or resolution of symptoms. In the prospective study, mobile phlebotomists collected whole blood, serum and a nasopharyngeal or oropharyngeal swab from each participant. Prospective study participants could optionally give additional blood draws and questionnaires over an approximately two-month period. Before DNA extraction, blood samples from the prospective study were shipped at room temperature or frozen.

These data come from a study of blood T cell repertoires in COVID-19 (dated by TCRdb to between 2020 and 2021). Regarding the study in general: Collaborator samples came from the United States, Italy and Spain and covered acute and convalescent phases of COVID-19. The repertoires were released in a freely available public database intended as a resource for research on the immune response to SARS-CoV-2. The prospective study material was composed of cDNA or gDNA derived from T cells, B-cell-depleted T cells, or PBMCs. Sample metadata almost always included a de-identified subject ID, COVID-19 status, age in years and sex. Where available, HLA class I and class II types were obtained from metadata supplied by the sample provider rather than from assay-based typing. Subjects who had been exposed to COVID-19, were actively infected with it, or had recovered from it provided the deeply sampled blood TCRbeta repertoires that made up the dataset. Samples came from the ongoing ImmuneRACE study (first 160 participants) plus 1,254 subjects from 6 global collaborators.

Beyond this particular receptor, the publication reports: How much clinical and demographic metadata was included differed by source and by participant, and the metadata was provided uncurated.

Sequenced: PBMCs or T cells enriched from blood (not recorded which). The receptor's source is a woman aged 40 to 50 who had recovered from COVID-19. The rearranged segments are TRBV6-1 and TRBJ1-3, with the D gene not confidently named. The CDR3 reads CASSEAAGSGNTIYF. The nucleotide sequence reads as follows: TGTGCCAGCAGTGAGGCCGCTGGCTCTGGAAACACCATATATTTT.